Each of the 9 T cell receptor beta chains below was sequenced from the same sample in a study of blood T cell repertoires in COVID-19. Clones were sequenced by immunoSEQ multiplex PCR, and TCRdb holds only the in-frame ones, with some missing. This table holds 200,000 or so clones, roughly 91% found once. Sequencing was carried out using PBMCs or T cells enriched from blood (not recorded which). The origin of the receptors is a man aged 25 to 40 in a cohort exposed to, infected with or recovered from COVID-19 (not recorded which).

The chain recombines TRBV11-2 with TRBJ2-1, with 9 positions matching TRBD2. J was trimmed by 5 bases and V by 3 bases; bases with no gene match: 5. The V gene's germline CDR1 is SGHAT and CDR2 FQNNGV. The CDR3 is made up of 15 amino acids. CDR3 residues: CASSFAGGPDNEQFF. The CDR3 region has the DNA TGTGCCAGCAGCTTTGCGGGAGGGCCGGACAATGAGCAGTTCTTC.

The V and J genes are TRBV13 and TRBJ1-1, with TRBD1 matching 7 bases. Trimming at V came to 5 bases and at J to 2 bases, leaving 8 bases not matched to a gene. Germline CDR1 is PRHDT and CDR2 is FYEKMQ (reference sequence). The CDR3 consists of 15 residues. In nucleotides, the CDR3 is TGTGCCAGCAGCATATACCAGGGGGACAACACTGAAGCTTTCTTT. It specifies CASSIYQGDNTEAFF.

CDR3 nucleotide sequence: TGTGCCAGCAGCGGCGGACTGAACAATGAGCAGTTCTTC. It is translated as CASSGGLNNEQFF. The chain uses TRBV11-2 and TRBJ2-1; D possibly corresponds to TRBD2 (5 bases). The CDR3 spans 13 residues. The germline V gene has CDR1 SGHAT and CDR2 FQNNGV. V was clipped by 5 bases and J by 5 bases, with 10 bases between them.

The V call is TRBV5-1, the J call TRBJ1-4, with 8 bases aligning to TRBD1. V shed 3 bases, J shed 6 bases, and the junction held 7 bases outside the gene matches. The CDR3 extends over 15 amino acids. CDR1 and CDR2 from the germline V gene are SGHRS and YFSETQ. The CDR3 here is CASSSWTGRDEKLFF. DNA of the CDR3: TGCGCCAGCAGCTCCTGGACAGGGAGGGATGAAAAACTGTTTTTT.

This clone was seen just once. The DNA for the CDR3 is TGTGCCAGCAGCTTGGCCGTGGGCAGGGGGCCGGAGACCCAGTACTTC. Its protein is CASSLAVGRGPETQYF. The chain joins TRBV5-4 to TRBJ2-5, with TRBD1 identical over 8 bases. There are 16 residues in the CDR3. V lost 0 bases to trimming and J lost 5 bases; unmatched junction nucleotides: 9. Germline CDR1 reads SGHNT; CDR2 reads YYREEE (reference sequence).

The J gene is TRBJ2-7, the V gene TRBV29-1, with 8 positions matching TRBD1. This CDR3 region has 14 residues. The junction had 4 bases not matched to a gene; V was cut back by 2 bases and J by 1 base. CDR1 and CDR2 from the germline V gene are SQVTM and ANQGSEA. The CDR3, as DNA: TGCAGCGTTGAAACCGGGACAGGTTCCTACGAGCAGTACTTC. Translating gives CSVETGTGSYEQYF.

This rearrangement joins TRBV6-1 to TRBJ1-5; TRBD1 might be the D (5 bases). Trimming took off 2 bases at V and 6 bases at J, with 14 bases between the two ends. There are 15 residues in the CDR3. In germline, CDR1 is MNHNS, CDR2 SASEGT. This CDR3 reads CASSELRQGSQPQHF. The CDR3 nucleotides are TGTGCCAGCAGTGAACTTCGGCAGGGAAGTCAGCCCCAGCATTTT.

The V call is TRBV2, the J call TRBJ2-7, with TRBD2 matching over 7 bases. The length of the CDR3 is 14 residues. Germline trimming cut 4 bases from V and 1 base from J; bases unmatched to any gene: 4. Germline values: CDR1 SNHLY, CDR2 FYNNEI. The CDR3 nucleotides read TGTGCCAGCAGTGTAATAGCGGGTTCCTACGAGCAGTACTTC. The encoded protein is CASSVIAGSYEQYF.

J is TRBJ2-6 and V is TRBV6-5, with unresolved D. Germline CDR1 reads MNHEY; CDR2 reads SVGAGI. V dropped 6 bases and J dropped 0 bases, with 6 bases sitting between them. This CDR3 is 14 amino acids long. The CDR3 loop is CASSERSGANVLTF. The CDR3 DNA follows: TGTGCCAGCAGCGAGCGCTCTGGGGCCAACGTCCTGACTTTC.